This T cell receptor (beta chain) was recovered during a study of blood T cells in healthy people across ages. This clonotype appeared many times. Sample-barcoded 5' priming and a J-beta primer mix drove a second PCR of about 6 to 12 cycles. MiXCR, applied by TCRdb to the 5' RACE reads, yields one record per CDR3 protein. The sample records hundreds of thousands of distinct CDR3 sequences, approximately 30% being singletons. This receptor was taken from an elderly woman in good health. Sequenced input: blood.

This CDR3 reads CAWSVQGQSADTQYF. CDR3 nucleotide sequence: TGTGCCTGGAGTGTACAGGGACAAAGCGCAGATACGCAGTATTTT. The rearrangement joins TRBV30 to TRBJ2-3; a possible D gene is TRBD1 (6 bases). CDR1 is GTSNPN and CDR2 is SVGIG in the germline V gene (reference sequence). Trimming removed 0 bases from V and 4 bases from J, with 14 bases in between. This CDR3 is 15 amino acids long.